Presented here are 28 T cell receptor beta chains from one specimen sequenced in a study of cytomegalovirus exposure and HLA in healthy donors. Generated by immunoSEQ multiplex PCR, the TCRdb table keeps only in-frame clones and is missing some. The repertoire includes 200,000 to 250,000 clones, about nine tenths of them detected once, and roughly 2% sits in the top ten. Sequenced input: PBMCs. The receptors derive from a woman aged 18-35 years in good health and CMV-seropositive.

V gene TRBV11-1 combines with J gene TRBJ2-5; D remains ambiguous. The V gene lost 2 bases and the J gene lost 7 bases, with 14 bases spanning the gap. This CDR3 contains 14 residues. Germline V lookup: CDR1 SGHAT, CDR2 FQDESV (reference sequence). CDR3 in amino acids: CASSLRLGRWTQYF. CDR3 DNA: TGTGCCAGCAGCTTACGGCTAGGAAGGTGGACCCAGTACTTC.

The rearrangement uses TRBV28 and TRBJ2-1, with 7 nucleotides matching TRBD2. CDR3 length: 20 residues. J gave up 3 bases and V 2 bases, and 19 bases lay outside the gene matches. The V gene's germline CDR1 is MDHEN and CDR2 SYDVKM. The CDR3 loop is CASSLRSGGGRDYHYNEQFF. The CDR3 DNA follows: TGTGCCAGCAGTTTAAGATCCGGGGGAGGTCGGGACTACCACTACAATGAGCAGTTCTTC.

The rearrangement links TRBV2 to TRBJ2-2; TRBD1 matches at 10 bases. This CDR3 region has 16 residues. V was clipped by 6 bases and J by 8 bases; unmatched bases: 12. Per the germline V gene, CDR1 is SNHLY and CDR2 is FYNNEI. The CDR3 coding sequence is TGTGCCAGCAGAGGACCGGGACAGGGGATTGGGGGGGAGCTGTTTTTT. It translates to CASRGPGQGIGGELFF.

The chain's CDR3 is CASRGRQMNTEAFF. For the CDR3, the DNA is TGTGCCAGCAGGGGGAGGCAGATGAACACTGAAGCTTTCTTT. V gene TRBV6-5 combines with J gene TRBJ1-1; no firm D call. This CDR3 is 14 amino acids long. The V end lost 6 bases, the J end lost 0 bases, and 11 bases lay between the germline ends. CDR1 is MNHEY and CDR2 is SVGAGI in the germline V gene.

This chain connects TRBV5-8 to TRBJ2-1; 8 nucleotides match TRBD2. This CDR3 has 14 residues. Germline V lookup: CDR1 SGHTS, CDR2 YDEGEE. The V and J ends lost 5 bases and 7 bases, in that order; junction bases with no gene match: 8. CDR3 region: CASSPGTSWNEQFF. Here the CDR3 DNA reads TGTGCCAGCAGTCCCGGGACTAGTTGGAATGAGCAGTTCTTC.

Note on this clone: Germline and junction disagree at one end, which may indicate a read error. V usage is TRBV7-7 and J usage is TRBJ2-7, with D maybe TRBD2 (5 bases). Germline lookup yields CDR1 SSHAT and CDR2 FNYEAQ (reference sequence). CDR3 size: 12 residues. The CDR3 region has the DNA TGTGCTAGCAGCGCCGGAGGTCTCGAGCAGTACTTC. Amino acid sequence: CASSAGGLEQYF.

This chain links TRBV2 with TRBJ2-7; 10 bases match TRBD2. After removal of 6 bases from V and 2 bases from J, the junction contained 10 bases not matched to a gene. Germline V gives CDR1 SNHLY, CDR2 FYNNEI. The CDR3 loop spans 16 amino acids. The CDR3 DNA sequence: TGTGCCAGCAGCTCTGAAGCGGGAGGGCCTACCTACGAGCAGTACTTC. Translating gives CASSSEAGGPTYEQYF. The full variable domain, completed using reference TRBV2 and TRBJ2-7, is EPEVTQTPSHQVTQMGQEVILRCVPISNHLYFYWYRQILGQKVEFLVSFYNNEISEKSEIFDDQFSVERPDGSNFTLKIRSTKLEDSAMYFCASSSEAGGPTYEQYFGPGTRLTVT.

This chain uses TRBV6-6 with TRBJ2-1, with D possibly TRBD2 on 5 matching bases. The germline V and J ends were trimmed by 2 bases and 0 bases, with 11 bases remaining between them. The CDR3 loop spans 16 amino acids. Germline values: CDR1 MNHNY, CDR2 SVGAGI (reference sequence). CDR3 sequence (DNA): TGTGCCAGCAGTTACGCTAGCAGGCACTCCTACAATGAGCAGTTCTTC. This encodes CASSYASRHSYNEQFF.

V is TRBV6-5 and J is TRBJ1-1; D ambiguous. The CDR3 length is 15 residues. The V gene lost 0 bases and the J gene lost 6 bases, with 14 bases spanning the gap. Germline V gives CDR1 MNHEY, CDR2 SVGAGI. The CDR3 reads CASSYSNPLRAEAFF. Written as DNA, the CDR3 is TGTGCCAGCAGTTACTCGAATCCGCTACGCGCTGAAGCTTTCTTT.

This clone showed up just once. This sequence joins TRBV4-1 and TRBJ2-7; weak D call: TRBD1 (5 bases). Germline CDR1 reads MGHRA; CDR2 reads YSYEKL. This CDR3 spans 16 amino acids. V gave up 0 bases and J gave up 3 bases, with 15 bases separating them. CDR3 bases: TGCGCCAGCAGCCAAGAGGCCCGAGACAGCAACTACGAGCAGTACTTC. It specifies CASSQEARDSNYEQYF.

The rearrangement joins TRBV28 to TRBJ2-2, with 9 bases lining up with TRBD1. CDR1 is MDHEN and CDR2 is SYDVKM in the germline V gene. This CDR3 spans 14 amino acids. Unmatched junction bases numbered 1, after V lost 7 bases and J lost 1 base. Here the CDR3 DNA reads TGTGCCAGCACGACAGGGGGGAACACCGGGGAGCTGTTTTTT. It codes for CASTTGGNTGELFF.

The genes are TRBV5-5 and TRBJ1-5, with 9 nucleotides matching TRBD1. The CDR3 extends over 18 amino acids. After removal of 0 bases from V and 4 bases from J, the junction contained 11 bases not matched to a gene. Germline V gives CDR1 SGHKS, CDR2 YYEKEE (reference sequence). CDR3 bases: TGTGCCAGCAGCTTGGAACAGGGGGCACGAAATCAAAATCAGCCCCAGCATTTT. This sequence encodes CASSLEQGARNQNQPQHF.

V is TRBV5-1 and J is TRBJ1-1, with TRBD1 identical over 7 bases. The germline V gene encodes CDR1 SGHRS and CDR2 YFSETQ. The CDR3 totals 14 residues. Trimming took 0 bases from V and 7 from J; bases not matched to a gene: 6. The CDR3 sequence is CASSLERGPFEAFF. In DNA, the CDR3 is TGCGCCAGCAGCTTGGAAAGGGGGCCATTTGAAGCTTTCTTT.

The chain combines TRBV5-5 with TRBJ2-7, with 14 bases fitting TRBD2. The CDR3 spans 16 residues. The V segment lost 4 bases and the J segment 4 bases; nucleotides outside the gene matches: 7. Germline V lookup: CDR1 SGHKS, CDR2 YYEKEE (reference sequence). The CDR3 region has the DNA TGTGCCAGCAGCCCCAGACTAGCGGGAGGGGATTACGAGCAGTACTTC. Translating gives CASSPRLAGGDYEQYF. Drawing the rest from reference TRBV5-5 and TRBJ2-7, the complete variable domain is DAGVTQSPTHLIKTRGQQVTLRCSPISGHKSVSWYQQVLGQGPQFIFQYYEKEERGRGNFPDRFSARQFPNYSSELNVNALLLGDSALYLCASSPRLAGGDYEQYFGPGTRLTVT.

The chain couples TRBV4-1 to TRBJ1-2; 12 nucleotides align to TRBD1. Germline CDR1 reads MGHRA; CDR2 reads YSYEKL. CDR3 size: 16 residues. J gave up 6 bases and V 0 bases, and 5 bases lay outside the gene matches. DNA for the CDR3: TGCGCCAGCAGCCAAGATACGGGACAGGGGGCAGATGGCTACACCTTC. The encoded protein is CASSQDTGQGADGYTF.

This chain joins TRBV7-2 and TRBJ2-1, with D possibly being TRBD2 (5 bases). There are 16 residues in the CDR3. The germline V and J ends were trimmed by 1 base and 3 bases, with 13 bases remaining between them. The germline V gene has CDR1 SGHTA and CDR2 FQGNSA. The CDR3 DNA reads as TGTGCCAGCAGCTTAGTCGCGAGGGTGGACTACAATGAGCAGTTCTTC. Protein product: CASSLVARVDYNEQFF.

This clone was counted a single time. The CDR3 region has the DNA TGTGCCAGCAGCCAAGATGGGGACAGGTCTGATGAGCAGTTCTTC. Translated, it gives CASSQDGDRSDEQFF. V usage is TRBV4-2 and J usage is TRBJ2-1; TRBD1 aligns across 8 bases. The length of the CDR3 is 15 residues. J lost 8 bases, V lost 0 bases, and 6 bases had no gene match. Germline CDR1 is LGHNA and CDR2 is YNFKEQ.

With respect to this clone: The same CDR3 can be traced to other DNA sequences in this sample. CDR3 DNA sequence: TGTGCCAGCAGTTTGGGTCAGGGCTTCCAAGAGACCCAGTACTTC. Translated: CASSLGQGFQETQYF. J is TRBJ2-5 and V is TRBV27; possibly TRBD1 for D (5 bases). V lost 3 bases to trimming and J lost 1 base, with 12 bases between them. The CDR3 sequence is 15 residues long. CDR1 and CDR2 (germline): MNHEY, SMNVEV (reference sequence).

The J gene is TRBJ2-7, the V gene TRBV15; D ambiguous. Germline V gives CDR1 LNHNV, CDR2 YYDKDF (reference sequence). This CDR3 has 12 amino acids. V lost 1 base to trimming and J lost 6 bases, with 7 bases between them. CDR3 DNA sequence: TGTGCCACCAGCAGAGGAGTTGGCGAGCAGTACTTC. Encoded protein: CATSRGVGEQYF.

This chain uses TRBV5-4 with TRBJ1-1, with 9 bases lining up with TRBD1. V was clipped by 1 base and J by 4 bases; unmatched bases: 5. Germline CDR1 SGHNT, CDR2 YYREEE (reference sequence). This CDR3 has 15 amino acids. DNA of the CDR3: TGTGCCAGCAGCTTGCGGACAGGGGATAGCACTGAAGCTTTCTTT. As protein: CASSLRTGDSTEAFF.

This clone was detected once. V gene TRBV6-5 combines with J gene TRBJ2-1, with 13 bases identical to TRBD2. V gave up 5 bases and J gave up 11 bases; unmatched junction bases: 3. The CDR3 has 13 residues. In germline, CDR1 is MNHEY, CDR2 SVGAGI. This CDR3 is CASSLLAGGQQFF. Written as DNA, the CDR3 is TGTGCCAGCAGTCTACTAGCGGGAGGGCAGCAGTTCTTC.

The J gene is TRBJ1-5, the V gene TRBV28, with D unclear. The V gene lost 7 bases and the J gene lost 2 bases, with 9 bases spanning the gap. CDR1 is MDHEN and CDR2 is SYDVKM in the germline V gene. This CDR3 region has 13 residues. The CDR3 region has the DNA TGTGCCAGCAACTTACCGGGCAATCAGCCCCAGCATTTT. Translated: CASNLPGNQPQHF.

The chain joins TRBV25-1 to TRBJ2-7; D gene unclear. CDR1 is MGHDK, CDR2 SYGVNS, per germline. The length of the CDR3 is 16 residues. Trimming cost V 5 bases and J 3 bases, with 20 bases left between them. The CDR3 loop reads CASSQSPRRLSYEQYF. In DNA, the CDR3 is TGTGCCAGCAGTCAAAGCCCCCGCAGGCTCAGCTACGAGCAGTACTTC.

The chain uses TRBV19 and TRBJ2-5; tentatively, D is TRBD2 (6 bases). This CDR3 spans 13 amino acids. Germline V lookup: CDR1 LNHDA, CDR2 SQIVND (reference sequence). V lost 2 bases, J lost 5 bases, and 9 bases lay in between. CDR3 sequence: CASSITGEETQYF. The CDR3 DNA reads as TGTGCCAGTAGTATAACGGGGGAGGAGACCCAGTACTTC.

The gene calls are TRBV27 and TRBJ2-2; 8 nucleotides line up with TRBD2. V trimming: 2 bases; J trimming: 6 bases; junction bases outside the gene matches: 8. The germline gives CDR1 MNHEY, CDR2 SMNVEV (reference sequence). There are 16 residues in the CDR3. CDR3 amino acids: CASSLAGGSQAGELFF. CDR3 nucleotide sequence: TGTGCCAGCAGTTTAGCGGGAGGCTCCCAGGCCGGGGAGCTGTTTTTT.

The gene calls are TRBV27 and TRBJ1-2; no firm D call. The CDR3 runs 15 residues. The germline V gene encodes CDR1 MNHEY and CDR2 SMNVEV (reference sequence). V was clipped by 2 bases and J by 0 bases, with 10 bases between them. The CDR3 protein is CASSLIYRANYGYTF. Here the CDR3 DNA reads TGTGCCAGCAGTTTAATTTACAGAGCTAACTATGGCTACACCTTC.

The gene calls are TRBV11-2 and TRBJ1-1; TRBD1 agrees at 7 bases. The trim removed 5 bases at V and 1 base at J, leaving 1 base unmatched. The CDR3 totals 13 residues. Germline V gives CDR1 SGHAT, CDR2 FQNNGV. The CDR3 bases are TGTGCCAGCAGCAGGACAGGGAACACTGAAGCTTTCTTT. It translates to CASSRTGNTEAFF.

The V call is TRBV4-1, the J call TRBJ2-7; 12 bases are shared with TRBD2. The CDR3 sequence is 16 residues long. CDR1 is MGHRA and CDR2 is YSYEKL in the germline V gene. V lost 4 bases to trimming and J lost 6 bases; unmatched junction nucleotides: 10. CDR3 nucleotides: TGCGCCAGCAGCCCCCGACTAGCGGGAGAGACTCGCGAGCAGTACTTC. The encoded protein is CASSPRLAGETREQYF.